Sequencing of this T cell receptor (beta chain) was carried out in a study of regulatory and conventional T cells in RAG deficiency. Findings of the study overall: Shannon entropy was markedly lower and Simpson indices higher in RAG-deficient patients than control T-cell subsets. Treg unique TCR beta sequences were about 110-fold fewer in Omenn syndrome and CID/AS patients than controls. In Omenn syndrome, Treg and Tconv repertoires overlapped >75%.

Conventional CD4+ T cells were sorted from blood as CD25-low CD127-high cells. Produced via immunoSEQ multiplex PCR; TCRdb's table is partial and in-frame only. The repertoire holds tens of thousands of clones, with approximately 96% as singletons. This clone was seen once. The target antigen is unknown. This CDR3 is 17 amino acids long. The germline V and J ends were trimmed by 3 bases and 7 bases, with 19 bases remaining between them. The germline V gene encodes CDR1 LGHNA and CDR2 YNFKEQ. These data also formed part of another study, on regulatory T cells. This second study says: Amplification used 52 TRBV primers and 13 TRBJ primers. Regulatory T cells showed the strongest V-J pair restriction and V/J gene skewing among patient repertoires.

The sequence was collected from a human donor in good health. The V call is TRBV4-2, the J call TRBJ1-6, with D maybe TRBD1 (6 bases). Material: CD25- CD4+ T cells sorted from blood. The CDR3 nucleotides are TGTGCCAGCAGCCAGGGAACAGGGACAACACAAAATTCACCCCTCCACTTT. Protein sequence: CASSQGTGTTQNSPLHF.